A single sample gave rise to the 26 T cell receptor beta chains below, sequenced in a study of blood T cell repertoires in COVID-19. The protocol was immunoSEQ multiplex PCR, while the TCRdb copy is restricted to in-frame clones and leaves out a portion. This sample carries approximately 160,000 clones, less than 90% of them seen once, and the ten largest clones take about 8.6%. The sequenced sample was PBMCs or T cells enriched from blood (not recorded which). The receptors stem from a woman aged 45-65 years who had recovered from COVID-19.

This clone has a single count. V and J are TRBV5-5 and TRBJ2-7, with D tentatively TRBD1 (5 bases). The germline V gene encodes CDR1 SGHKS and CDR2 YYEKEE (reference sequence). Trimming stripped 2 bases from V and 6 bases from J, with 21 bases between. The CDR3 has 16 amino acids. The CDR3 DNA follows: TGTGCCAGCAGCTTTTCTTATGGGCAGGGTCGGCTCGAGCAGTACTTC. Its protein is CASSFSYGQGRLEQYF.

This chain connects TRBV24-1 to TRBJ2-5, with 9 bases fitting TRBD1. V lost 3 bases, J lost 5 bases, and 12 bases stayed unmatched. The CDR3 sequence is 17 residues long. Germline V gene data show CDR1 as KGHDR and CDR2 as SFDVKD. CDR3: CATSDGGQGVMEETQYF. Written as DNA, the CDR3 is TGTGCCACCAGTGATGGGGGACAGGGAGTTATGGAGGAGACCCAGTACTTC.

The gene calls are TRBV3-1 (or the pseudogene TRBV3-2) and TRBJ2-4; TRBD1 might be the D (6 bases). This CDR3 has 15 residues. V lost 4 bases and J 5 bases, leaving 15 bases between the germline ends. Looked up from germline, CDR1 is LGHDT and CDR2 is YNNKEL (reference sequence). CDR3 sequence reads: CASSPRGRLQNIQYF. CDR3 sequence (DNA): TGTGCCAGCAGCCCCAGGGGACGGCTACAAAACATTCAGTACTTC.

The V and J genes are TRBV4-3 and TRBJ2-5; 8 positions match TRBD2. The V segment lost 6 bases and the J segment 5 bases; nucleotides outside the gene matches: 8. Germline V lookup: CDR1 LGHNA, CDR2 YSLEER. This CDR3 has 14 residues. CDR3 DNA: TGCGCCAGCAGTCCCGGGGGGGGATGGGAGACCCAGTACTTC. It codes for CASSPGGGWETQYF.

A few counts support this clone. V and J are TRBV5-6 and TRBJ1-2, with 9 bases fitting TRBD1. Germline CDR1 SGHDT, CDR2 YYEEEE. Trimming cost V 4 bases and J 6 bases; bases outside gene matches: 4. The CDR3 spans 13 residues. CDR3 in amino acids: CASSDTGGNGYTF. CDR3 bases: TGTGCCAGCAGCGACACAGGGGGCAATGGCTACACCTTC.

CDR3 in DNA: TGTGCCAGCAGCGTAGCCAGCGGGCGAGGGGGGGCGTCTGGGGCCAACGTCCTGACTTTC. Residues: CASSVASGRGGASGANVLTF. The chain has TRBV9 and TRBJ2-6; tentative D call: TRBD2 (7 bases). This CDR3 has 20 residues. The germline V gene encodes CDR1 SGDLS and CDR2 YYNGEE. Deletions cut 0 bases from V and 1 base from J, with 20 bases between.

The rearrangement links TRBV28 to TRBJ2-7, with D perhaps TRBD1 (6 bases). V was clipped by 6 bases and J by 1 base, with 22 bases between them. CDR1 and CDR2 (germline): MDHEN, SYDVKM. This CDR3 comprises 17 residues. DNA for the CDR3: TGTGCCAGCAGCCTCGGACAGACCTATCGCTCTTCCTACGAGCAGTACTTC. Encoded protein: CASSLGQTYRSSYEQYF.

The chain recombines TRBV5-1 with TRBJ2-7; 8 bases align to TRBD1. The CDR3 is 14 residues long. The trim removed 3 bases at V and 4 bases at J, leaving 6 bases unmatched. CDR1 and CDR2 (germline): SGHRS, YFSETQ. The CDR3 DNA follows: TGCGCCAGCAGCTGGGCTACAGGGGGTTACGAGCAGTACTTC. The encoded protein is CASSWATGGYEQYF. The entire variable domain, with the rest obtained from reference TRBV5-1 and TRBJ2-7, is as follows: KAGVTQTPRYLIKTRGQQVTLSCSPISGHRSVSWYQQTPGQGLQFLFEYFSETQRNKGNFPGRFSGRQFSNSRSEMNVSTLELGDSALYLCASSWATGGYEQYFGPGTRLTVT.

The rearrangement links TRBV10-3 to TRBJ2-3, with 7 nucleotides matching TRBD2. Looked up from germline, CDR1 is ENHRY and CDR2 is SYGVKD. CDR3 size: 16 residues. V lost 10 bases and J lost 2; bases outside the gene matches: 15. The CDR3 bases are TGTGCCACCCAAAAGTCAGCGGGGTCTCCCACAGATACGCAGTATTTT. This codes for CATQKSAGSPTDTQYF.

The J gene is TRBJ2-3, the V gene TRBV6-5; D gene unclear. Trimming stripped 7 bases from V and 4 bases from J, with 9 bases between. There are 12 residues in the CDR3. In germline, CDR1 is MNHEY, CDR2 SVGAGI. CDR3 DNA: TGTGCCAGCAACCCACGCGCAGATACGCAGTATTTT. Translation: CASNPRADTQYF.

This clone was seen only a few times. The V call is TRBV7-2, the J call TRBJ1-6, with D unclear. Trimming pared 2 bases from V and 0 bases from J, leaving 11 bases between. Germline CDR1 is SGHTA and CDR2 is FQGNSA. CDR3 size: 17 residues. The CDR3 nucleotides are TGTGCCAGCAGCTTAAGTGGGAGGCACTCCTATAATTCACCCCTCCACTTT. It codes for CASSLSGRHSYNSPLHF.

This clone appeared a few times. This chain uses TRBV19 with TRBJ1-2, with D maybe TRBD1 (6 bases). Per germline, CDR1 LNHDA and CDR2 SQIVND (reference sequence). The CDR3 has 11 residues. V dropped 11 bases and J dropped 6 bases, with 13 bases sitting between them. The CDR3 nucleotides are TGTGCCGGGGCAGGGGTTGATGGCTACACCTTC. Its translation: CAGAGVDGYTF. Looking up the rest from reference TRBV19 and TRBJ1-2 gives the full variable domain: DGGITQSPKYLFRKEGQNVTLSCEQNLNHDAMYWYRQDPGQGLRLIYYSQIVNDFQKGDIAEGYSVSREKKESFPLTVTSAQKNPTAFYLCAGAGVDGYTFGSGTRLTVV.

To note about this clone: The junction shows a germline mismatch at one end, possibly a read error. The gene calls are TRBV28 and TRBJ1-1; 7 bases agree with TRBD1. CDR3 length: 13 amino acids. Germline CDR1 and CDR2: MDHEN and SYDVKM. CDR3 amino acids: CASRPQGNPEAFF. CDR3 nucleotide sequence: TGTGCCAGCAGGCCACAGGGGAACCCTGAAGCTTTCTTT.

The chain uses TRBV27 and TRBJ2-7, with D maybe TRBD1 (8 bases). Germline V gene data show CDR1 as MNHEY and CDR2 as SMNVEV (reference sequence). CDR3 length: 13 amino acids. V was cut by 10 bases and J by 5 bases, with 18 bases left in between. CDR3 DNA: TGTGCCATTACAGGGGGGGTTCTCCACGAGCAGTACTTC. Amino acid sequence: CAITGGVLHEQYF.

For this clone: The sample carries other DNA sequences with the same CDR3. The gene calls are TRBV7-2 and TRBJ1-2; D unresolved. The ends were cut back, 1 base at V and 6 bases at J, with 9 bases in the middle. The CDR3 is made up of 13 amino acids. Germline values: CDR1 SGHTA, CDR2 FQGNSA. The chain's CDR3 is CASSLGRVDGYTF. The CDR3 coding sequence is TGTGCCAGCAGCTTAGGTAGAGTTGATGGCTACACCTTC.

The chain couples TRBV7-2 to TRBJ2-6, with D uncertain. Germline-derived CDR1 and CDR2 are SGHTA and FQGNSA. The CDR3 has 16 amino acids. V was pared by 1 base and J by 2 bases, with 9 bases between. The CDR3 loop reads CASSLDGTTGANVLTF. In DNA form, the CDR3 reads TGTGCCAGCAGCTTAGACGGTACTACTGGGGCCAACGTCCTGACTTTC.

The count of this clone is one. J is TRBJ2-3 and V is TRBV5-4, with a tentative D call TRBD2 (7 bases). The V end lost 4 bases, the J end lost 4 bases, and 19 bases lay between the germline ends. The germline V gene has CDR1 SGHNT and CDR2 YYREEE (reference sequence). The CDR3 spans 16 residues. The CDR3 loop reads CASSGGAGGGADTQYF. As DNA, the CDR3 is TGTGCCAGCAGCGGGGGGGCAGGCGGTGGTGCAGATACGCAGTATTTT.

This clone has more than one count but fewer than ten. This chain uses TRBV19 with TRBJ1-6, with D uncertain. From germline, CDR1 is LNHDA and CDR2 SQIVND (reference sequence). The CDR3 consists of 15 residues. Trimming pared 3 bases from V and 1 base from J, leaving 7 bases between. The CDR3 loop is CASSIYGSYNSPLHF. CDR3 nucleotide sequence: TGTGCCAGTAGTATCTATGGTTCCTATAATTCACCCCTCCACTTT.

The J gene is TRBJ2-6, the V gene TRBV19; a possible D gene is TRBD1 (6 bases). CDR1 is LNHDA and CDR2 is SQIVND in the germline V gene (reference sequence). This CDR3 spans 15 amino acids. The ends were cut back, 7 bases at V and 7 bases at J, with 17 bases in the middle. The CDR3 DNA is TGTGCCAGTACGGATCTCGCAGGGGTAGCCAACGTCCTGACTTTC. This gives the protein CASTDLAGVANVLTF.

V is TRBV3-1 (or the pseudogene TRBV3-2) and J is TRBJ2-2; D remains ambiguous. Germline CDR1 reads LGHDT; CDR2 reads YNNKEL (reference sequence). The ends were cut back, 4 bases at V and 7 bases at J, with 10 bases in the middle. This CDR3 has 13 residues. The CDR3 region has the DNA TGTGCCAGCAGCCGACGGAGCCACGGGGAGCTGTTTTTT. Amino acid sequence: CASSRRSHGELFF.

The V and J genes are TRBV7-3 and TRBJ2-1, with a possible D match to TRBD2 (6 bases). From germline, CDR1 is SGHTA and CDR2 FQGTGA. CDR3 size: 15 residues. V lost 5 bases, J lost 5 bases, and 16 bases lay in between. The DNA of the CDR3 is TGTGCCAGCAGCCAAGAGCCGGGAGATCACAATGAGCAGTTCTTC. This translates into CASSQEPGDHNEQFF. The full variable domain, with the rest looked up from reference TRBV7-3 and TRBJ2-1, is GAGVSQTPSNKVTEKGKYVELRCDPISGHTALYWYRQSLGQGPEFLIYFQGTGAADDSGLPNDRFFAVRPEGSVSTLKIQRTERGDSAVYLCASSQEPGDHNEQFFGPGTRLTVL.

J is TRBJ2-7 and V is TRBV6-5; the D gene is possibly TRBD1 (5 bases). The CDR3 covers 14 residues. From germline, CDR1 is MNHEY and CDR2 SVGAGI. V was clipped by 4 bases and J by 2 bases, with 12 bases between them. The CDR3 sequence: CASSSKGVPYEQYF. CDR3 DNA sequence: TGTGCCAGCAGTTCCAAAGGGGTACCCTACGAGCAGTACTTC.

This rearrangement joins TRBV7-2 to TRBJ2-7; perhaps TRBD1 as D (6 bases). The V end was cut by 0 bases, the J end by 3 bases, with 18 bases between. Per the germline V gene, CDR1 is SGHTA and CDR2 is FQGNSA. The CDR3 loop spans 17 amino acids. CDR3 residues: CASSLAPMGRGNYEQYF. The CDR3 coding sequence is TGTGCCAGCAGCTTAGCCCCAATGGGCAGGGGCAACTACGAGCAGTACTTC.

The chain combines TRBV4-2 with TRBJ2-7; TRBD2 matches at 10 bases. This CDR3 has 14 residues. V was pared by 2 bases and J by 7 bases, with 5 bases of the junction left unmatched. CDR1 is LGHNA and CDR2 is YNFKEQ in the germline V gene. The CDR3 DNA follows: TGTGCCAGCAGCCAAAGAGCGGGAGGGCCGGAGCAGTACTTC. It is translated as CASSQRAGGPEQYF.

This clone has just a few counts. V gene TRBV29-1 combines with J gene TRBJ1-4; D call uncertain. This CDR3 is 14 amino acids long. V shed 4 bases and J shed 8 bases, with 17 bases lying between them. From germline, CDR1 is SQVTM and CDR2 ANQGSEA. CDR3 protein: CSVGSSPAGEKLFF. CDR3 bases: TGCAGCGTTGGAAGCTCCCCTGCGGGAGAAAAACTGTTTTTT.

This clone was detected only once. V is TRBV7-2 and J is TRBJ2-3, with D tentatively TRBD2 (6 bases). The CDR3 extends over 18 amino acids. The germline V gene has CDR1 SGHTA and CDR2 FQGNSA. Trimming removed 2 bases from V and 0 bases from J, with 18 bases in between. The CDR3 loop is CASSLNSGGSASTDTQYF. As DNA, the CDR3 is TGTGCCAGCAGCTTAAACAGTGGAGGGAGTGCTAGCACAGATACGCAGTATTTT.